The next 22 T cell receptor beta chains were all read from a single sample in a study of cytomegalovirus exposure and HLA in healthy donors. The PCR contained 60 Vbeta and 13 Jbeta primers. Some clones are missing from TCRdb's copy, which holds only in-frame ones; the method was immunoSEQ multiplex PCR. Of 150,000 or so clones in the sample, nearly 70% were seen once. The sample was PBMCs. The origin of the receptors is a man between 25 and 39 years old in good health and CMV-seropositive.

This clone has just a few counts. This sequence joins TRBV7-3 and TRBJ1-1; 10 bases align to TRBD1. The germline gives CDR1 SGHTA, CDR2 FQGTGA. V dropped 4 bases and J dropped 0; count of bases not matched to a gene: 14. CDR3 length: 19 residues. This CDR3 is CASSYLPGQGPKMNTEAFF. Written as DNA, the CDR3 is TGTGCCAGCAGCTATTTACCGGGACAGGGGCCAAAAATGAACACTGAAGCTTTCTTT.

DNA of the CDR3: TGTGCCAGCAGTTACTCGAAAGACAGGTACGAGCAGTACTTC. Translating gives CASSYSKDRYEQYF. The chain combines TRBV6-5 with TRBJ2-7, with D possibly matching TRBD1 (6 bases). The V and J ends lost 0 bases and 4 bases respectively, with 10 bases between them. The CDR3 covers 14 residues. Germline CDR1 is MNHEY and CDR2 is SVGAGI.

The chain joins TRBV9 to TRBJ2-1; 14 bases match TRBD2. The CDR3 is 17 residues long. V shed 3 bases, J shed 7 bases, and the junction held 9 bases outside the gene matches. CDR1 and CDR2 from the germline V gene are SGDLS and YYNGEE. For the CDR3, the DNA is TGTGCCAGCAGCGCCGGGACTAGCGGGAGACCGTGGAATGAGCAGTTCTTC. It encodes CASSAGTSGRPWNEQFF.

The chain carries TRBV5-1 and TRBJ2-3, with TRBD2 matching over 8 bases. Germline CDR1 and CDR2: SGHRS and YFSETQ. After removal of 4 bases from V and 6 bases from J, the junction contained 13 bases not matched to a gene. The CDR3 sequence is 16 residues long. The CDR3 is CASSGRVAGPPDTQYF. CDR3 DNA: TGCGCCAGCAGCGGGAGGGTAGCGGGGCCCCCCGATACGCAGTATTTT.

The gene calls are TRBV6-5 and TRBJ1-1; D is possibly TRBD1 (6 bases). The CDR3 totals 12 residues. The germline V and J ends were trimmed by 6 bases and 6 bases, with 11 bases remaining between them. Germline V gene lookup returns CDR1 MNHEY and CDR2 SVGAGI. The CDR3 loop reads CASRDRSSEAFF. CDR3 nucleotides: TGTGCCAGCAGGGACAGATCATCTGAAGCTTTCTTT.

The rearrangement links TRBV9 to TRBJ1-1; 9 nucleotides align to TRBD1. Germline V CDR1 and CDR2: SGDLS, YYNGEE. Trimming removed 4 bases from V and 2 bases from J; junction bases left unmatched: 9. This CDR3 has 16 residues. The CDR3 DNA reads TGTGCCAGCAGCCCCACAGGGGGCAGGGAAAACACTGAAGCTTTCTTT. Its translation is CASSPTGGRENTEAFF.

This chain joins TRBV6-1 and TRBJ2-7; D uncertain. CDR3 length: 15 residues. V was cut by 2 bases and J by 0 bases, with 11 bases left in between. CDR1 is MNHNS and CDR2 is SASEGT in the germline V gene. DNA for the CDR3: TGTGCCAGCAGTGAATCGGCAGGAAGCTCCTACGAGCAGTACTTC. Its translation is CASSESAGSSYEQYF.

V is TRBV5-1 and J is TRBJ2-5; 8 bases are shared with TRBD2. Germline loops: CDR1 SGHRS, CDR2 YFSETQ. The CDR3 contains 14 residues. The V gene end was trimmed by 3 bases and the J gene end by 11 bases; junction bases not matched to a gene: 12. The CDR3 loop reads CASSSGGEGREQYF. The CDR3 nucleotides are TGCGCCAGCAGCTCGGGGGGGGAGGGCCGGGAGCAGTACTTC.

The chain recombines TRBV6-5 with TRBJ1-1, with D possibly TRBD1 on 5 matching bases. Germline CDR1 MNHEY, CDR2 SVGAGI. The CDR3 length is 15 residues. V lost 6 bases to trimming and J lost 1 base, with 15 bases between them. CDR3 in DNA: TGTGCCAGCAGCCGTTCGGGGGGTCCGAACACTGAAGCTTTCTTT. Amino acid sequence: CASSRSGGPNTEAFF.

The rearrangement links TRBV28 to TRBJ1-5, with D perhaps TRBD1 (5 bases). Germline CDR1 reads MDHEN; CDR2 reads SYDVKM. V was clipped by 5 bases and J by 2 bases, with 13 bases between them. The CDR3 extends over 15 amino acids. CDR3 sequence (DNA): TGTGCCAGCAGTGCCTCGGGGGGGGGCAATCAGCCCCAGCATTTT. Residues: CASSASGGGNQPQHF.

This clone was seen a few times. The gene calls are TRBV18 and TRBJ2-7, with TRBD1 matching 9 bases. Unmatched junction bases numbered 5, after V lost 2 bases and J lost 3 bases. This CDR3 is 15 amino acids long. Germline V lookup: CDR1 KGHSH, CDR2 LQKENI. The DNA of the CDR3 is TGTGCCAGCTCACCAGGGACAGGGACTTTCTACGAGCAGTACTTC. Translation: CASSPGTGTFYEQYF.

J is TRBJ2-3 and V is TRBV7-8, with D hard to call. Trimming took off 5 bases at V and 2 bases at J, with 5 bases between the two ends. The CDR3 is 12 residues long. Germline CDR1 SGHVS, CDR2 FQNEAQ. CDR3 DNA: TGTGCCAGCAGCACTAACACAGATACGCAGTATTTT. The encoded protein is CASSTNTDTQYF. Looking up the rest from reference TRBV7-8 and TRBJ2-3 gives the full variable domain: GAGVSQSPRYKVAKRGQDVALRCDPISGHVSLFWYQQALGQGPEFLTYFQNEAQLDKSGLPSDRFFAERPEGSVSTLKIQRTQQEDSAVYLCASSTNTDTQYFGPGTRLTVL.

This clone was picked up one time. V is TRBV10-3 and J is TRBJ2-5; D is perhaps TRBD2 (5 bases). The CDR3 runs to 13 residues. The germline CDR1 and CDR2 sequences are ENHRY and SYGVKD. V lost 6 bases and J lost 5, with 13 bases in between. Written as DNA, the CDR3 is TGTGCCATCAGCGTCGGACCGGGGGAGACCCAGTACTTC. Residues: CAISVGPGETQYF.

This chain connects TRBV29-1 to TRBJ2-2; a possible D gene is TRBD1 (5 bases). CDR3 length equals 14 residues. The ends were cut back, 2 bases at V and 0 bases at J, with 7 bases in the middle. The germline CDR1 and CDR2 sequences are SQVTM and ANQGSEA. CDR3 coding DNA: TGCAGCGTTGAAAGACAGACGAACACCGGGGAGCTGTTTTTT. Translating gives CSVERQTNTGELFF.

The CDR3 sequence: CASGHPGGGDYEQYF. In DNA, the CDR3 is TGTGCTAGTGGCCACCCCGGGGGGGGCGACTACGAGCAGTACTTC. The chain couples TRBV12-5 to TRBJ2-7; TRBD2 matches 8 bases. V gave up 6 bases and J gave up 3 bases; unmatched junction bases: 10. Germline values: CDR1 LGHNT, CDR2 FRNRAP. This CDR3 is 15 amino acids long.

This clone was counted between two and nine times. The chain couples TRBV5-1 to TRBJ1-1, with 7 bases aligning to TRBD1. The CDR3 contains 13 residues. Trimming removed 3 bases from V and 5 bases from J; junction bases left unmatched: 4. Germline-derived CDR1 and CDR2 are SGHRS and YFSETQ. CDR3 sequence: CASSSDRVTEAFF. The CDR3 bases are TGCGCCAGCAGCTCTGACAGGGTAACTGAAGCTTTCTTT.

This clone was seen only a few times. J is TRBJ1-1 and V is TRBV14; D gene ambiguous. V was shortened by 2 bases and J by 6 bases, with 10 bases between the two germline ends. The CDR3 runs to 13 residues. From germline, CDR1 is SGHDN and CDR2 FVKESK. The CDR3 loop reads CASSQMAQSEAFF. The CDR3 DNA reads as TGTGCCAGCAGCCAAATGGCACAGTCTGAAGCTTTCTTT.

The chain links TRBV19 to TRBJ2-7, with a possible D match to TRBD2 (7 bases). The CDR3 totals 16 residues. Trimming cost V 1 base and J 3 bases, with 16 bases left between them. Looked up from germline, CDR1 is LNHDA and CDR2 is SQIVND (reference sequence). CDR3 coding DNA: TGTGCCAGTAGTATAGGAGGGGGGCGGGGGAACTACGAGCAGTACTTC. Its translation: CASSIGGGRGNYEQYF.

The chain joins TRBV5-6 to TRBJ1-2, with D perhaps matching TRBD1 (6 bases). Trimming took off 4 bases at V and 7 bases at J, with 14 bases between the two ends. Per the germline V gene, CDR1 is SGHDT and CDR2 is YYEEEE. This CDR3 region has 13 residues. The CDR3 here is CASSVGATSGYTF. As DNA, the CDR3 is TGTGCCAGCAGCGTGGGGGCTACTTCTGGCTACACCTTC.

The chain is built from TRBV7-3 and TRBJ2-2; 8 nucleotides agree with TRBD1. V was clipped by 1 base and J by 6 bases; unmatched bases: 7. This CDR3 is built from 16 residues. CDR1 SGHTA and CDR2 FQGTGA come from the germline V gene. CDR3: CASSLMTGDSAGELFF. Written as DNA, the CDR3 is TGTGCCAGCAGCTTAATGACAGGGGACTCCGCCGGGGAGCTGTTTTTT. The whole variable domain, remainder taken from reference TRBV7-3 and TRBJ2-2, is GAGVSQTPSNKVTEKGKYVELRCDPISGHTALYWYRQSLGQGPEFLIYFQGTGAADDSGLPNDRFFAVRPEGSVSTLKIQRTERGDSAVYLCASSLMTGDSAGELFFGEGSRLTVL.

This clone turned up a few times. CDR3 DNA sequence: TGCGCCAGCAGCTTCCTGGGACAGGAGGGGTATGGCTACACCTTC. It specifies CASSFLGQEGYGYTF. The V and J genes are TRBV5-1 and TRBJ1-2, with 8 bases fitting TRBD1. V lost 2 bases, J lost 5 bases, and 8 bases stayed unmatched. The length of the CDR3 is 15 residues. The germline CDR1 and CDR2 sequences are SGHRS and YFSETQ.

This clone was counted a few times. This rearrangement joins TRBV19 to TRBJ1-4; 7 positions agree with TRBD1. The CDR3 sequence is 16 residues long. Per germline, CDR1 LNHDA and CDR2 SQIVND (reference sequence). After removal of 3 bases from V and 0 bases from J, the junction contained 4 bases not matched to a gene. This CDR3 reads CASSIRDSTTNEKLFF. CDR3 coding DNA: TGTGCCAGTAGTATCCGGGACAGCACAACTAATGAAAAACTGTTTTTT.